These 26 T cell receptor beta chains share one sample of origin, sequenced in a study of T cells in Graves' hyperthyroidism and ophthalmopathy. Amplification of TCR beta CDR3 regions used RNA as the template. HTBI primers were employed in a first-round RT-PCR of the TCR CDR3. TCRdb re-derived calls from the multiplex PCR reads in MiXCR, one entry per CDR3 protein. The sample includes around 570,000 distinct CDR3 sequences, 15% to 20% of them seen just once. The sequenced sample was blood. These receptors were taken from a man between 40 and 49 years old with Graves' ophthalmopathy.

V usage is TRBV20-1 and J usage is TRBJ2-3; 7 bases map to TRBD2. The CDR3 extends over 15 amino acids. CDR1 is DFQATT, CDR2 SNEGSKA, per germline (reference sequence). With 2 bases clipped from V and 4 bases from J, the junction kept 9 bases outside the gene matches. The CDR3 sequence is CSARSISRGADTQYF. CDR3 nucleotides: TGCAGTGCTAGATCTATTAGCCGGGGGGCAGATACGCAGTATTTT.

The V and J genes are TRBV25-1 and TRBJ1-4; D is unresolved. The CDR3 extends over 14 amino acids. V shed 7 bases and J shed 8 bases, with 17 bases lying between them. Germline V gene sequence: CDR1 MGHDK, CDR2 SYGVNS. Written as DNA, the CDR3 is TGTGCCAGCACTCGGGGAGAGGTGGTGGAAAAACTGTTTTTT. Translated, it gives CASTRGEVVEKLFF.

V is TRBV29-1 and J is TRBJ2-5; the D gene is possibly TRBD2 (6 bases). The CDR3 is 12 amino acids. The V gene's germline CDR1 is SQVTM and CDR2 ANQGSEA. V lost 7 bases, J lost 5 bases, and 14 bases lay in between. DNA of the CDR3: TGCAGCGGGGGAGGCACCAGGGAGACCCAGTACTTC. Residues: CSGGGTRETQYF.

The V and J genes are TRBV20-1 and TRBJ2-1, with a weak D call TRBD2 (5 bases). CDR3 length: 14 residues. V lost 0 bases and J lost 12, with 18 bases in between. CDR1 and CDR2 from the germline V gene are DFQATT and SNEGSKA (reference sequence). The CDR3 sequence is CSARDAGGPRGQFF. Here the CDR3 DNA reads TGCAGTGCTAGAGATGCGGGCGGGCCCCGGGGGCAGTTCTTC.

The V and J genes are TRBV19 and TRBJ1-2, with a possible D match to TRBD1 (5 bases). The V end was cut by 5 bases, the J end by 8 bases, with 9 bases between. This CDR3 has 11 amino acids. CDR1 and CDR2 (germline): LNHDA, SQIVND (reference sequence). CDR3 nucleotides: TGTGCCAGTAGTGCCCAGGGAGGCTACACCTTC. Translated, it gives CASSAQGGYTF.

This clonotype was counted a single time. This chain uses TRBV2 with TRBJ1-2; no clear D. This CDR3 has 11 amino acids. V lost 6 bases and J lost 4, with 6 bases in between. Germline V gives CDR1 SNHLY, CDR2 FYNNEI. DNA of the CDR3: TGTGCCAGCAGCGACGTCTATGGCTACACCTTC. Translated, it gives CASSDVYGYTF.

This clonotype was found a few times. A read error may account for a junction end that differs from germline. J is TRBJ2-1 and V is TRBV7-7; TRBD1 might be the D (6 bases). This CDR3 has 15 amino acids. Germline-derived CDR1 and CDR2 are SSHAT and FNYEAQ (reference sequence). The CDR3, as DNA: TGTGCTAGCAGCCCCGGGACAAAGGCATACAATGAGCAGTTCTTC. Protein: CASSPGTKAYNEQFF.

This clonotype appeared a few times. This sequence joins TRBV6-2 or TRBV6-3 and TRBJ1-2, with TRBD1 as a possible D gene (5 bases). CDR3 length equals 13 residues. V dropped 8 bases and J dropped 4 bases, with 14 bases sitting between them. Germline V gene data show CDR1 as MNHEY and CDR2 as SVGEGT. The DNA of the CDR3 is TGTGCCAGCCGGGACGGAATATCCTATGGCTACACCTTC. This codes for CASRDGISYGYTF.

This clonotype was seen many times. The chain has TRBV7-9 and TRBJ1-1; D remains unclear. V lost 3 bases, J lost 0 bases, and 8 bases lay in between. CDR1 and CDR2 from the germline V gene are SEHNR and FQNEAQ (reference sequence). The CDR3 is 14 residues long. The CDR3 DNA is TGTGCCAGCAGCTTGGGGAACATGAACACTGAAGCTTTCTTT. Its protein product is CASSLGNMNTEAFF.

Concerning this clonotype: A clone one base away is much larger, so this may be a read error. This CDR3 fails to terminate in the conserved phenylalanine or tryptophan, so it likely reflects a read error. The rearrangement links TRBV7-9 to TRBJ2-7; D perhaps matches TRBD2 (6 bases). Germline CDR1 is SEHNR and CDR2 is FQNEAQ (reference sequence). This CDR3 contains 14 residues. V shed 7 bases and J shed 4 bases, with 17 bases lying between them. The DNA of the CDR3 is TGTGCCAGCACCAGACAGAGCGCGGGATACGAGCAGTACCTC. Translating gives CASTRQSAGYEQYL.

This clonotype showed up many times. CDR3 amino acids: CASSLAGNGYNEQFF. CDR3 bases: TGCGCCAGCAGCTTAGCGGGAAACGGGTACAATGAGCAGTTCTTC. This chain joins TRBV5-1 and TRBJ2-1; the match to TRBD2 covers 7 bases. The CDR3 extends over 15 amino acids. V lost 2 bases to trimming and J lost 4 bases; unmatched junction nucleotides: 6. CDR1 and CDR2 (germline): SGHRS, YFSETQ. The full variable domain, its missing parts supplied by reference TRBV5-1 and TRBJ2-1, is KAGVTQTPRYLIKTRGQQVTLSCSPISGHRSVSWYQQTPGQGLQFLFEYFSETQRNKGNFPGRFSGRQFSNSRSEMNVSTLELGDSALYLCASSLAGNGYNEQFFGPGTRLTVL.

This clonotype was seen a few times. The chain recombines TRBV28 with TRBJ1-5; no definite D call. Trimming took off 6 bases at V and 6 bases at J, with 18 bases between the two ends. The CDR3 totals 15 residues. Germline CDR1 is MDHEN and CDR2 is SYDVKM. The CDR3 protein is CASSLILRTSQPQHF. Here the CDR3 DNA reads TGTGCCAGCAGCCTAATTCTTCGGACTTCTCAGCCCCAGCATTTT.

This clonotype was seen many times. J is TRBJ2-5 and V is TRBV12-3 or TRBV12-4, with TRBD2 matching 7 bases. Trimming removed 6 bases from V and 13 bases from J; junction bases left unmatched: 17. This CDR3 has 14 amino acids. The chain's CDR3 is CASSPPAGSLVTYF. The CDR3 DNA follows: TGTGCCAGCAGCCCCCCAGCGGGATCCCTCGTAACGTACTTC.

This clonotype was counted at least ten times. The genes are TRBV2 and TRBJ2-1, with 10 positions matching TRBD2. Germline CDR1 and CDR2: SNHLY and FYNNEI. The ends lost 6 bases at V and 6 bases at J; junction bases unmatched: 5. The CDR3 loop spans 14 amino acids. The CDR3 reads CASRGTSVFNEQFF. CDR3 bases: TGTGCCAGCAGGGGGACTAGCGTCTTCAATGAGCAGTTCTTC.

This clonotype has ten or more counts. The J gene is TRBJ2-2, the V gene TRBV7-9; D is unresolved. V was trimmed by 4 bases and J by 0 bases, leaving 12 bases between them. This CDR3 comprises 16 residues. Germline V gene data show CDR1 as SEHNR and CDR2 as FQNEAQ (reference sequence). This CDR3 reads CASSSSLGANTGELFF. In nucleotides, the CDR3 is TGTGCCAGCAGCTCTTCATTGGGCGCGAACACCGGGGAGCTGTTTTTT.

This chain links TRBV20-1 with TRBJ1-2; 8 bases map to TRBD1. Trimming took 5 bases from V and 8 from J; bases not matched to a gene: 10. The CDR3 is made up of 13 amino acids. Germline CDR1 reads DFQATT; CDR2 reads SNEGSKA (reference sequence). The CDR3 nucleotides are TGCAGTGCTGCCTCAGGGGGCTTGAAGGGCTACACCTTC. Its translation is CSAASGGLKGYTF.

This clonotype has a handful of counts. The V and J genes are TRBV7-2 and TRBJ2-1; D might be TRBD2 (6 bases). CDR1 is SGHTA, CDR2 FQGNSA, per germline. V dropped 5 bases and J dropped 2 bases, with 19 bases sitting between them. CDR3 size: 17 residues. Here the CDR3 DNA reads TGTGCCAGCAGCCAAGAGTGGCGACTAGAGACCTACAATGAGCAGTTCTTC. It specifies CASSQEWRLETYNEQFF.

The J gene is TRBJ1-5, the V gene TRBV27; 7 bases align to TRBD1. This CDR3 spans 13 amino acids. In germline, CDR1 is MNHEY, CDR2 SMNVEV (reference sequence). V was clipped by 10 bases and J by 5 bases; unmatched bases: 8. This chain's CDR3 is CATWAGGYQPQHF. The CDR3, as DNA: TGTGCCACTTGGGCAGGGGGGTATCAGCCCCAGCATTTT.

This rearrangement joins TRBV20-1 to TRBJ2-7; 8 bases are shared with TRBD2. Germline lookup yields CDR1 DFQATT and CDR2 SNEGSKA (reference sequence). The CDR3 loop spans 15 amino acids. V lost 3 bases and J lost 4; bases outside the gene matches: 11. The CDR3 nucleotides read TGCAGTGCTAGGAGGAAGGGTAGCGGGGTTTACGAGCAGTACTTC. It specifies CSARRKGSGVYEQYF.

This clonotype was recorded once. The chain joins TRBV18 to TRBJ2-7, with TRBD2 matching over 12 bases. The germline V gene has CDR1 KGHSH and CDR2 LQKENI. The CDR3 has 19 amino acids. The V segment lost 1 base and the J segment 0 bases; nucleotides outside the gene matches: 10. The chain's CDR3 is CASSPRTGLAGQSSYEQYF. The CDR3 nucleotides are TGTGCCAGCTCACCACGTACAGGACTAGCGGGGCAAAGCTCCTACGAGCAGTACTTC. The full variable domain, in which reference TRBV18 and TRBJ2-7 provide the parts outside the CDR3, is NAGVMQNPRHLVRRRGQEARLRCSPMKGHSHVYWYRQLPEEGLKFMVYLQKENIIDESGMPKERFSAEFPKEGPSILRIQQVVRGDSAAYFCASSPRTGLAGQSSYEQYFGPGTRLTVT.

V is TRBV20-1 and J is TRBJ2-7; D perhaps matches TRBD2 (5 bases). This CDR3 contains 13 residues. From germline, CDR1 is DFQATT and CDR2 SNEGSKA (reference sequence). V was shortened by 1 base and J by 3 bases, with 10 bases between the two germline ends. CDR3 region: CSARGAADYEQYF. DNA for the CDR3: TGCAGTGCTAGAGGGGCAGCGGACTACGAGCAGTACTTC.

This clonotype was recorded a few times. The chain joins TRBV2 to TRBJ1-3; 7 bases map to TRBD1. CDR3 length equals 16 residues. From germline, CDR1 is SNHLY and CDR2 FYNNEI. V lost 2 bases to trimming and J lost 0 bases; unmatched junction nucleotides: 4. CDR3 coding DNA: TGTGCCAGCAGTGAAACAGGGGCCTTCTCTGGAAACACCATATATTTT. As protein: CASSETGAFSGNTIYF.

The CDR3 spells CASSDLRGSGGGTDTQYF. The CDR3 DNA reads TGTGCCAGCAGTGACCTCCGGGGGAGCGGGGGGGGTACAGATACGCAGTATTTT. The V and J genes are TRBV6-2 or TRBV6-3 and TRBJ2-3, with TRBD2 identical over 10 bases. CDR3 length: 18 residues. V dropped 5 bases and J dropped 3; count of bases not matched to a gene: 14. Germline lookup yields CDR1 MNHEY and CDR2 SVGEGT.

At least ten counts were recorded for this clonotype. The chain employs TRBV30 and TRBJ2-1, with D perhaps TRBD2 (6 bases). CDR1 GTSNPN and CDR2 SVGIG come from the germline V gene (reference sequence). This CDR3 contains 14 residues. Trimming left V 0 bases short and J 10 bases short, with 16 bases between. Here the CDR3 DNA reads TGTGCCTGGAGTGTATTACCCCCGGCGGGGGAGCAGTTCTTC. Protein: CAWSVLPPAGEQFF. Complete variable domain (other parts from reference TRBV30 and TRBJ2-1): SQTIHQWPATLVQPVGSPLSLECTVEGTSNPNLYWYRQAAGRGLQLLFYSVGIGQISSEVPQNLSASRPQDRQFILSSKKLLLSDSGFYLCAWSVLPPAGEQFFGPGTRLTVL.

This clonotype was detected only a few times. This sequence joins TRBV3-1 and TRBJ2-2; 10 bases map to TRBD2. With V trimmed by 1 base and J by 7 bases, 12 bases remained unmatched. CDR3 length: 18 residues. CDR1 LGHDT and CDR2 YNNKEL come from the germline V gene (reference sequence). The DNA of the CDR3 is TGTGCCAGCAGCCAAGGCTTACTAGCGGGGCCCGACGGCGGGGAGCTGTTTTTT. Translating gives CASSQGLLAGPDGGELFF.

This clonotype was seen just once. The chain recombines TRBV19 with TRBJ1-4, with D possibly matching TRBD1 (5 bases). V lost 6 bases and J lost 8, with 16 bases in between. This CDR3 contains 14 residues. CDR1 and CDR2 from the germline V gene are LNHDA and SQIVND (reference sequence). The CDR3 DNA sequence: TGTGCCAGTAGGACTGAGGAGGGGAGCGAAAAACTGTTTTTT. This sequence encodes CASRTEEGSEKLFF.